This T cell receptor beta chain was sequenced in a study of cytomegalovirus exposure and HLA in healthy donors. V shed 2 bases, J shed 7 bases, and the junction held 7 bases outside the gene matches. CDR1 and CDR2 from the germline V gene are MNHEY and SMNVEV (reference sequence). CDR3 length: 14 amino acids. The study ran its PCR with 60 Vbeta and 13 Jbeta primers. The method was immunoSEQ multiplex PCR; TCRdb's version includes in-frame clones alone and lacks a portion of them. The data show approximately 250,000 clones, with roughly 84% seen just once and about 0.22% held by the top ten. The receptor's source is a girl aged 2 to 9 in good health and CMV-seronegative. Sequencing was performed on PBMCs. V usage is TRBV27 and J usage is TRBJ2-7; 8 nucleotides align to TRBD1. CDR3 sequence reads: CASSLSQGAREQYF. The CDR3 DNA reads TGTGCCAGCAGTTTAAGTCAGGGGGCTAGGGAGCAGTACTTC.